This TCR beta chain is drawn from a study of T-cell memory formation after mild COVID-19. On the study more broadly: Largely, the TCR clusters proved donor specific. Study-wide findings and caveats: Confirmation was lacking for SARS-CoV-2 specificity of second-wave clones that peaked on day 37. The main location of contracting CD4+ clones was CM and EM, and that of contracting CD8+ clones was EMRA. Pre-infection memory held some responding clones, suggesting pre-existing cross-reactive T cells responded.

TCRdb processed the 5' RACE reads anew with MiXCR; each CDR3 protein has one entry. The sample has 300,000 to 350,000 distinct CDR3 sequences; roughly an eighth are singletons. This clonotype showed up just a few times. What it recognizes is unknown. From germline, CDR1 is LGHNA and CDR2 YSLEER. J was trimmed by 1 base and V by 1 base; bases with no gene match: 2. This CDR3 is 16 amino acids long. The chain combines TRBV4-3 with TRBJ2-2; 8 bases are a match to TRBD2. The clonotype originates from a man aged 18 to 30 who had mild COVID-19 (a few samples of this study predate the infection). Cell type and time point are not known. Sequenced input: PBMCs or a T cell subset sorted from them (not recorded which). The CDR3 here is CASSQGAGGNTGELFF. Here the CDR3 DNA reads TGCGCCAGCAGCCAAGGGGCGGGGGGGAACACCGGGGAGCTGTTTTTT.